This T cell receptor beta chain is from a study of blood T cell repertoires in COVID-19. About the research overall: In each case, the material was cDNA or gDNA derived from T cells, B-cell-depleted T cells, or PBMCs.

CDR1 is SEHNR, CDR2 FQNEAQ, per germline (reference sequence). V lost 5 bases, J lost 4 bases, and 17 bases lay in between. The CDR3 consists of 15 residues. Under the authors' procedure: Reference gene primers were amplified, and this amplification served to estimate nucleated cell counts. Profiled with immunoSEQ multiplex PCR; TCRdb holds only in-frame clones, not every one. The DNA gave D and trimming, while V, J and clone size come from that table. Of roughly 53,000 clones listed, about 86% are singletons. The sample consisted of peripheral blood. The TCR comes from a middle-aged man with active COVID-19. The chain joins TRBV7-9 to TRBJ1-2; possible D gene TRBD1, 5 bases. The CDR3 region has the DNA TGTGCCAGCAGCGAATCCGGGGGGATAGGCTATGGCTACACCTTC. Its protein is CASSESGGIGYGYTF.